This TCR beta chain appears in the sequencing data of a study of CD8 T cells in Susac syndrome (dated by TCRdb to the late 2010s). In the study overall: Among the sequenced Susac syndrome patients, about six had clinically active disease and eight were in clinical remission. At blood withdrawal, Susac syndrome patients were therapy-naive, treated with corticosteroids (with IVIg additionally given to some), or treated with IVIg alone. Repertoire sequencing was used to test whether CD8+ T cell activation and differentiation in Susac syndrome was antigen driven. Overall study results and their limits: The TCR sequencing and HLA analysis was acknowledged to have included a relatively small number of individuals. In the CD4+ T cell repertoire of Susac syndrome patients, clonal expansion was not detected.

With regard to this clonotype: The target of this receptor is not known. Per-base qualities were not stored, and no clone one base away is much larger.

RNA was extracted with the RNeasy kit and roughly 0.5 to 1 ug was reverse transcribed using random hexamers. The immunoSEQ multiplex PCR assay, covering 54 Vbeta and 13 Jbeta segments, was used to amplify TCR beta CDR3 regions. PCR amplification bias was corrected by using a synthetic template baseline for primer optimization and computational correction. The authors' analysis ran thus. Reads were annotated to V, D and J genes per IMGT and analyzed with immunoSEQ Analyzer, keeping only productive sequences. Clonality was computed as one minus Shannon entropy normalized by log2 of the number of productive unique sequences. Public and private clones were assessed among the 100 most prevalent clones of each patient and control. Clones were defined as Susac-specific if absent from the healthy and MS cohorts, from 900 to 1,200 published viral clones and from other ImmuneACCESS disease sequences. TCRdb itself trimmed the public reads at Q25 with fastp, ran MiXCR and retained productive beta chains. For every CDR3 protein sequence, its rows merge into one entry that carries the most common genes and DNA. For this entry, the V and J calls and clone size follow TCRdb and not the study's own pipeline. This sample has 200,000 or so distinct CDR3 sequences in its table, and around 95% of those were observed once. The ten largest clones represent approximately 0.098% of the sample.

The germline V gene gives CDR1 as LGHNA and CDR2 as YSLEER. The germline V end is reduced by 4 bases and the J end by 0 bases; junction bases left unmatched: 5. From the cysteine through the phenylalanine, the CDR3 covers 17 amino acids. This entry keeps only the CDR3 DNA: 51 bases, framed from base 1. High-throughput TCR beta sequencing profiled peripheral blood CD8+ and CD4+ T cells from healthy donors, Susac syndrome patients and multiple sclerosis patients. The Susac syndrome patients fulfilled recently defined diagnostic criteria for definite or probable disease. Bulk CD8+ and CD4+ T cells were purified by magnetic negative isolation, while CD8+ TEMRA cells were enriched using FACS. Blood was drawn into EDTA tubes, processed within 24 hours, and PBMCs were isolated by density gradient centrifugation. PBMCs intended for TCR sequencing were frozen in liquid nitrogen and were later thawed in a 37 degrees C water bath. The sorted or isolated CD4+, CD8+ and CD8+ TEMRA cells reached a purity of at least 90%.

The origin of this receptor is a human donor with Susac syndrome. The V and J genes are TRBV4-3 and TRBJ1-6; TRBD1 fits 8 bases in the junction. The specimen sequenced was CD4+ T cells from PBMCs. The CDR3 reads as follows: CASSRDRGASYNSPLHF. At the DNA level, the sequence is TGCGCCAGCAGCCGTGACAGGGGCGCCTCCTATAATTCACCCCTCCACTTT.